This TCR beta chain was recovered during a study of T cells after yellow fever vaccination. As for the study in general: SMART-Seq v4 Ultra Low Input prepared libraries from low-cell fractions. Study-wide results and caveats: Researchers cautioned that FACS-sorted repertoires could harbor abundant clonotypes contaminating from the bulk population. Reappearance after the booster was observed for most primary-vaccination clones (96% CD4, about 91% CD8).

TCR cDNA was made by 5'RACE template switching, adding a universal primer site and UMIs. TCRdb independently ran MiXCR on the 5' RACE reads; one entry per CDR3 protein. The table lists fewer than 650,000 distinct CDR3 sequences, 20% to 25% of them singletons. This clonotype has just a few counts. The target antigen is unknown. This material consisted of PBMCs, taken about 21 days after the first yellow fever vaccination. This clonotype was obtained from a man younger than 35 who received the YFV17D yellow fever vaccine.

The CDR3 sequence: CASNRAGGSDTQYF. The CDR3 nucleotides are TGTGCCAGCAACCGAGCGGGGGGATCAGATACGCAGTATTTT. This sequence joins TRBV12-3 or TRBV12-4 and TRBJ2-3; TRBD2 matches at 9 bases. This CDR3 is built from 14 residues. V trimming: 7 bases; J trimming: 4 bases; junction bases outside the gene matches: 6.